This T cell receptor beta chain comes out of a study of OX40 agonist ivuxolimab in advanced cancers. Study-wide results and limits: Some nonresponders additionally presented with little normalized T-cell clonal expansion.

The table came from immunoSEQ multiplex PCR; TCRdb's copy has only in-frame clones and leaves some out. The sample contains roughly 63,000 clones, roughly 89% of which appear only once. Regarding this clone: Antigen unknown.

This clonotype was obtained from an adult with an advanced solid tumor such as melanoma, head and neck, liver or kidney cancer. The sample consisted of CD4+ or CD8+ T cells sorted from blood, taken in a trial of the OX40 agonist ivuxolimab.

The CDR3: CASSLTTEAFF. The CDR3 DNA sequence: TGTGCCAGCAGCCTGACTACTGAAGCTTTCTTT. The rearrangement links TRBV7-9 to TRBJ1-1, with unresolved D. The germline CDR1 and CDR2 sequences are SEHNR and FQNEAQ (reference sequence). The CDR3 loop spans 11 amino acids. The germline V and J ends were trimmed by 5 bases and 5 bases, with 6 bases remaining between them.